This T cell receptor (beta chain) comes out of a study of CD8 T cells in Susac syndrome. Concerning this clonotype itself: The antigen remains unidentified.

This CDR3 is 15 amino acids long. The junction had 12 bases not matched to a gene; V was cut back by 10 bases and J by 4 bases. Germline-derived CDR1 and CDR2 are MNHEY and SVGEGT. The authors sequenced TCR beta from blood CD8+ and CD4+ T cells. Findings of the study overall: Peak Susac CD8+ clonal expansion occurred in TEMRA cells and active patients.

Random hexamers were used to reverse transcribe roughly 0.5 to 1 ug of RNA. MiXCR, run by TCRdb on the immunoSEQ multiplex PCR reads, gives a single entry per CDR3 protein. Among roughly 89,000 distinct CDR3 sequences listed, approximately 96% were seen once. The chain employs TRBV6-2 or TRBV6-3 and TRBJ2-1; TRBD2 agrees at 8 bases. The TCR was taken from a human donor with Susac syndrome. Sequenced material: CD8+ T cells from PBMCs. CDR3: CATTGTSGGYNEQFF. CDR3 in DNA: TGTGCCACAACCGGAACTAGCGGAGGATACAATGAGCAGTTCTTC.